These T cell receptor beta chains were read from a single sample in a study of blood T cell repertoires in COVID-19. The table came from immunoSEQ multiplex PCR; TCRdb's copy has only in-frame clones and leaves some out. The sample has roughly 200,000 clones, 81% seen once. Sequencing used PBMCs or T cells enriched from blood (not recorded which). These receptors were obtained from a middle-aged man who had recovered from COVID-19. CDR3s include the opening cysteine and the closing phenylalanine or tryptophan. A D gene is named only where the DNA matches it firmly. Where a row states a size, it is once, few, many or the class of an expanded clone; other rows omit it.

clone size,V gene,D gene,J gene,CDR3 DNA,CDR3 protein
NA,TRBV5-1,TRBD1,TRBJ1-4,TGCGCCAGCAGCTTGGTTACAGGGGCTACAACTAATGAAAAACTGTTTTTT,CASSLVTGATTNEKLFF
NA,TRBV7-9,TRBD2,TRBJ2-1,TGTGCCAGCAGCTTAGGCGGGGGGCCCTACAATGAGCAGTTCTTC,CASSLGGGPYNEQFF
NA,TRBV5-6,TRBD1,TRBJ1-2,TGTGCCAGCAGCTTTCCTAGGACAGGGGGGTCGAAGGGTGGCTACACCTTC,CASSFPRTGGSKGGYTF
NA,TRBV5-1,NA,TRBJ2-1,TGCGCCAGCAGTTCGGGGGAGAGGTACAATGAGCAGTTCTTC,CASSSGERYNEQFF
few,TRBV2,NA,TRBJ2-7,TGTGCCAGTGGCGGGACAGAATTCTACGAGCAGTACTTC,CASGGTEFYEQYF
NA,TRBV29-1,TRBD2,TRBJ2-7,TGCAGCGTTGAAGGGACTAGCGGGGGGGCGCGCGAGCAGTACTTC,CSVEGTSGGAREQYF
NA,TRBV20-1,NA,TRBJ2-1,TGCAGTGCCCGCGCCGGGAATGAGCAGTTCTTC,CSARAGNEQFF
NA,TRBV2,TRBD1,TRBJ1-2,TGTGCCAGCAACACAGCGGCAGGGGGCTTTGGCTATGGCTACACCTTC,CASNTAAGGFGYGYTF
NA,TRBV7-8,NA,TRBJ1-6,TGTGCCAGCAGCTCCAGGGTAAATTCACCCCTCCACTTT,CASSSRVNSPLHF
NA,TRBV24-1,NA,TRBJ2-7,TGTGCCACCAGTGATGGAGGGTCCTACGAGCAGTACTTC,CATSDGGSYEQYF
once,TRBV11-2,TRBD1,TRBJ1-4,TGTGCCAGCAGCTTAGATTACAGGGGGGAACTGTTTTTT,CASSLDYRGELFF
NA,TRBV25-1,NA,TRBJ2-2,TGTGCCAGCAGTAGTCAGGCTTTCGGGGAGCTGTTTTTT,CASSSQAFGELFF
NA,TRBV3-1/TRBV3-2,TRBD1,TRBJ1-4,TGTGCCAGCAGCCCCCGGGACAGGGGTGAAAAACTGTTTTTT,CASSPRDRGEKLFF
NA,TRBV5-1,NA,TRBJ1-5,TGCGCCAGCAGTCCTACCGGACAGTTATATCAGCCCCAGCATTTT,CASSPTGQLYQPQHF
NA,TRBV3-1/TRBV3-2,NA,TRBJ1-4,TGTGCCAGCAGCCAAGGGACAGAGCGAGAAAAACTGTTTTTT,CASSQGTEREKLFF
NA,TRBV3-1/TRBV3-2,NA,TRBJ1-1,TGTGCCAGCAGCCAAAACCAGGGGACTGAAGCTTTCTTT,CASSQNQGTEAFF
NA,TRBV9,TRBD1,TRBJ2-7,TGTGCCAGCAGCCTCGGGACAGGTGGGAACTCCTACGAGCAGTACTTC,CASSLGTGGNSYEQYF
few,TRBV9,TRBD1,TRBJ2-7,TGTGCCAGCAGCGTGGGGACAGGGGTATCATACGAGCAGTACTTC,CASSVGTGVSYEQYF
NA,TRBV11-2,NA,TRBJ1-6,TGTGCCAGCAGCCCATCTCCGACAGAGAGCTCCTATAATTCACCCCTCCACTTT,CASSPSPTESSYNSPLHF
few,TRBV5-6,NA,TRBJ1-1,TGTGCCAGCAAGGCAGGGGCCATGAACACTGAAGCTTTCTTT,CASKAGAMNTEAFF
NA,TRBV30,TRBD2,TRBJ2-7,TGTGCCTGGAGTCCTCTGGGGGGGAACTCTCTCTACGAGCAGTACTTC,CAWSPLGGNSLYEQYF
NA,TRBV4-2,NA,TRBJ1-6,TGTGCCAGCAGCCGAGGGGAGGGATCACCCCTCCACTTT,CASSRGEGSPLHF
NA,TRBV10-3,TRBD1,TRBJ1-5,TGTGCCATCACCGACAGGGCGGGCAATCAGCCCCAGCATTTT,CAITDRAGNQPQHF
NA,TRBV5-1,TRBD2,TRBJ2-2,TGCGCCAGCAGCACCACCGGGACTAGTTCCACCGGGGAGCTGTTTTTT,CASSTTGTSSTGELFF
NA,TRBV28,TRBD1,TRBJ2-1,TGTGCCAGCAGTTCTCCGGGACAGGGACGTGGTGAGCAGTTCTTC,CASSSPGQGRGEQFF
NA,TRBV5-6,NA,TRBJ2-7,TGTGCCAGCAGCTTGGGCCTCGCGCCGGGGTTAGAGCAGTACTTC,CASSLGLAPGLEQYF
NA,TRBV5-1,NA,TRBJ2-3,TGCGCCAGCAGCTTGGCGGCTCGGGGGACCTCCACAGATACGCAGTATTTT,CASSLAARGTSTDTQYF
NA,TRBV28,TRBD1,TRBJ1-2,TGTGCCAGCGGGCCCCTCGGGACAGGGTCTAACTATGGCTACACCTTC,CASGPLGTGSNYGYTF
NA,TRBV10-3,NA,TRBJ1-3,TGTGCCATCAGTGAGTCTATGGCGGCCTCTGGAAACACCATATATTTT,CAISESMAASGNTIYF
NA,TRBV27,NA,TRBJ1-1,TGTGCCAGCAGTTTAGGGACTAGGGGTCTGAACACTGAAGCTTTCTTT,CASSLGTRGLNTEAFF
NA,TRBV20-1,NA,TRBJ1-2,TGCAGTGCTAGTCTAAGCGAGAGAGGCTACACCTTC,CSASLSERGYTF
NA,TRBV30,NA,TRBJ1-5,TGTGCCTGGAGTGAGGGACTGAGCAATCAGCCCCAGCATTTT,CAWSEGLSNQPQHF
NA,TRBV7-9,NA,TRBJ2-7,TGTGCCAGCAGCTCCCCCACCGGGGGGCGCAGCTACGAGCAGTACTTC,CASSSPTGGRSYEQYF
NA,TRBV4-1,NA,TRBJ1-1,TGCGCCAGCAGCCTTGGTGGGCAGGCTAACACTGAAGCTTTCTTT,CASSLGGQANTEAFF
once,TRBV10-1,NA,TRBJ1-1,TGCGCCAGCAGTGAAATAGGGGGAAACACTGAAGCTTTCTTT,CASSEIGGNTEAFF
NA,TRBV5-1,NA,TRBJ2-1,TGCGCCAGCAGCCACGGAATCACAGGCAATGAGCAGTTCTTC,CASSHGITGNEQFF
NA,TRBV30,TRBD2,TRBJ2-5,TGTGCCTGGAGGCGGGCCGGGGGGGCGGAAGAGACCCAGTACTTC,CAWRRAGGAEETQYF
NA,TRBV12-3/TRBV12-4,NA,TRBJ1-5,TGTGCCAGCAGTGCAGGGGTGAGACAGCCCCAGCATTTT,CASSAGVRQPQHF
once,TRBV27,NA,TRBJ1-6,TGTGCCAGCAGTTTAGAGGGTTCGAATTCACCCCTCCACTTT,CASSLEGSNSPLHF
NA,TRBV25-1,NA,TRBJ2-7,TGTGCCAGCAGTGCCGTAGCCTACGAGCAGTACTTC,CASSAVAYEQYF
NA,TRBV19,NA,TRBJ1-1,TGTGCCAGTACCCCACCAGGGATCATAAACACTGAAGCTTTCTTT,CASTPPGIINTEAFF
NA,TRBV4-2,TRBD1,TRBJ1-3,TGTGCCAGCAGCCCCGGACAGGGTAGGGACACCATATATTTT,CASSPGQGRDTIYF
NA,TRBV19,NA,TRBJ1-3,TGTGCCAGTTCCCACAGGGTGAGGACTGGAAACACCATATATTTT,CASSHRVRTGNTIYF
NA,TRBV5-1,TRBD1,TRBJ2-7,TGCGCCAGCAGCTTGGCCCGGGACAGGGGATTCGAGCAGTACTTC,CASSLARDRGFEQYF
NA,TRBV7-8,NA,TRBJ2-6,TGTGCCAGCAGCTCGTACAGCTCTGGGGCCAACGTCCTGACTTTC,CASSSYSSGANVLTF
NA,TRBV6-5,TRBD1,TRBJ1-2,TGTGCCAGCAGTTATATGCAGGGGGCAGGCTATGGCTACACCTTC,CASSYMQGAGYGYTF
NA,TRBV12-3/TRBV12-4,NA,TRBJ2-6,TGTGCCAGCAGCCGTAGTGGGGCCAACGTCCTGACTTTC,CASSRSGANVLTF
NA,TRBV12-3/TRBV12-4,NA,TRBJ1-6,TGTGCCAGCGGTCAGGCGAATTCACCCCTCCACTTT,CASGQANSPLHF
NA,TRBV27,NA,TRBJ1-2,TGTGCCAGCAGTCTCAGGGGTTATGGCTACACCTTC,CASSLRGYGYTF
NA,TRBV6-5,NA,TRBJ1-2,TGTGCCAGCAGTTACTCTCCGCCGACAGGCAACTATGGCTACACCTTC,CASSYSPPTGNYGYTF
NA,TRBV18,TRBD1,TRBJ1-2,TGTGCCAGCTCACCAAAGACAGGGGAATGGTCTGGGGGCTACACCTTC,CASSPKTGEWSGGYTF
NA,TRBV7-9,NA,TRBJ2-3,TGTGCCAGCAGCTTCCCCGAGGGCACAGATACGCAGTATTTT,CASSFPEGTDTQYF
NA,TRBV6-4,TRBD1,TRBJ1-6,TGTGCCAGCAGCTTGGGACAGACTAATTCACCCCTCCACTTT,CASSLGQTNSPLHF